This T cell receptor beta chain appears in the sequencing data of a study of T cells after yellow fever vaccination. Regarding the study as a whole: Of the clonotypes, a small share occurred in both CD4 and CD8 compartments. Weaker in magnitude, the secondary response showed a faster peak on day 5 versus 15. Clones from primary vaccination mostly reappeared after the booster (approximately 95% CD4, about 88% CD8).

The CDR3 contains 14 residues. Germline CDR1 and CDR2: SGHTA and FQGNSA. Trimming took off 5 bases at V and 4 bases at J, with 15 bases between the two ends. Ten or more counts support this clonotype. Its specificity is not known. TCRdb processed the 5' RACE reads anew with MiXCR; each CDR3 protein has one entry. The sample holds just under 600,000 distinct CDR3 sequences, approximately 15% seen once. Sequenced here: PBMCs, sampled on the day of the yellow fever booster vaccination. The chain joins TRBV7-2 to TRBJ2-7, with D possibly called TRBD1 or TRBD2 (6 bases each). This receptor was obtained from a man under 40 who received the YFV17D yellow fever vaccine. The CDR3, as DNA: TGTGCCAGCAGCACGGGGGCGTATACTTACGAGCAGTACTTC. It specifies CASSTGAYTYEQYF.